A single sample gave rise to the 18 T cell receptor beta chains below, sequenced in a study of regulatory T cells in long-lasting Graves disease. The time point denotes: newly diagnosed GD, antithyroid drugs for less than 3 months. RNA isolated from PBMCs was used to make the TCR library. For TCR beta, libraries came from iRepertoire HTBI primers and Arm-PCR of CDR3 regions. TCRdb called the multiplex PCR reads again in MiXCR, with one record for every CDR3 protein. The data hold 360,000 or so distinct CDR3 sequences, with 10% to 15% observed a single time. The data also belong to a second study, concerning T cells in Graves' hyperthyroidism and ophthalmopathy.

The sequencing here drew on peripheral blood mononuclear cells (PBMCs), taken at new diagnosis, from a patient treated with antithyroid drugs. The source of these receptors is a woman aged 18-29 years with Graves disease.

This clonotype was picked up many times. This rearrangement joins TRBV30 to TRBJ1-2, with TRBD1 matching over 7 bases. The CDR3 runs to 10 residues. Germline loops: CDR1 GTSNPN, CDR2 SVGIG (reference sequence). V dropped 5 bases and J dropped 10; count of bases not matched to a gene: 4. The CDR3 sequence: CAWDRVDYTF. The CDR3 DNA follows: TGTGCCTGGGACAGGGTTGACTACACCTTC.

This clonotype was detected many times. The rearrangement joins TRBV6-2 or TRBV6-3 to TRBJ2-3; 15 bases agree with TRBD2. Germline CDR1 and CDR2: MNHEY and SVGEGT. This CDR3 is 17 amino acids long. With V trimmed by 8 bases and J by 4 bases, 10 bases remained unmatched. CDR3 coding DNA: TGTGCCAGCCGAGGACTAGCGGGGGGGTCCCCCCCAGATACGCAGTATTTT. Protein sequence: CASRGLAGGSPPDTQYF.

The chain joins TRBV5-4 to TRBJ1-4; a possible D gene is TRBD1 (5 bases). From germline, CDR1 is SGHNT and CDR2 YYREEE (reference sequence). The V end lost 1 base, the J end lost 4 bases, and 8 bases lay between the germline ends. CDR3 length: 14 amino acids. For the CDR3, the DNA is TGTGCCAGCAGCTTGTGGGGGGGTAATGAAAAACTGTTTTTT. This translates into CASSLWGGNEKLFF.

With respect to this clonotype: One end of the junction does not line up with germline, which may come from a read error. The CDR3 protein is CAISGVAGPQFF. DNA of the CDR3: TGTGCCATCAGTGGAGTAGCCGGGCCCCAATTCTTC. This chain uses TRBV10-3 with TRBJ2-5; no reliable D call. Per germline, CDR1 ENHRY and CDR2 SYGVKD. The CDR3 length is 12 residues.

This clonotype was counted only a few times. The genes are TRBV25-1 and TRBJ2-1; TRBD1 or TRBD2 may be the D gene (9 bases each). Trimming took off 1 base at V and 0 bases at J, with 28 bases between the two ends. Germline CDR1 MGHDK, CDR2 SYGVNS. The CDR3 sequence is 22 residues long. The CDR3 bases are TGTGCCAGCAGTGAATGGCGGGGGGGACAGGGTGCATTACCATCCTCCTACAATGAGCAGTTCTTC. Translation gives CASSEWRGGQGALPSSYNEQFF.

This clonotype was picked up many times. The genes are TRBV7-9 and TRBJ2-5, with D possibly TRBD2 on 6 matching bases. CDR1 and CDR2 (germline): SEHNR, FQNEAQ (reference sequence). V was shortened by 7 bases and J by 2 bases, with 20 bases between the two germline ends. The CDR3 spans 16 residues. CDR3 sequence (DNA): TGTGCCAGCACCCTGTTCGGTGGGGGGTTTCAAGAGACCCAGTACTTC. Translated: CASTLFGGGFQETQYF.

This clonotype occurred many times. V is TRBV14 and J is TRBJ2-7, with 8 bases identical to TRBD2. Germline V lookup: CDR1 SGHDN, CDR2 FVKESK. The trim removed 2 bases at V and 2 bases at J, leaving 11 bases unmatched. The CDR3 totals 17 residues. The DNA for the CDR3 is TGTGCCAGCAGCCAAAAGAGCGGGAGATGGTTAGCCTACGAGCAGTACTTC. It is translated as CASSQKSGRWLAYEQYF.

In its sample, this clonotype was seen many times. The V call is TRBV3-1, the J call TRBJ2-7, with a weak D call TRBD2 (5 bases). Germline CDR1 reads LGHDT; CDR2 reads YNNKEL (reference sequence). Trimming removed 1 base at V and 6 bases at J, with 10 bases between. The CDR3 has 13 amino acids. DNA for the CDR3: TGTGCCAGCAGCCAAGCCCCCCTAGCCGAGCAGTACGTC. Translating it yields CASSQAPLAEQYV.

This clonotype was picked up a small number of times. The chain has TRBV11-2 and TRBJ2-2; TRBD2 agrees at 10 bases. Germline values: CDR1 SGHAT, CDR2 FQNNGV. The length of the CDR3 is 16 residues. V lost 5 bases to trimming and J lost 7 bases; unmatched junction nucleotides: 10. CDR3 residues: CASSKQSGRARGELFF. CDR3 coding DNA: TGTGCCAGCAGCAAACAGAGCGGGAGGGCCCGCGGGGAGCTGTTTTTT.

This clonotype was detected many times. J is TRBJ1-1 and V is TRBV7-9, with a weak D call TRBD1 (5 bases). The CDR3 totals 13 residues. With 5 bases removed from V and 1 base from J, the gap between germline ends came to 8 bases. The germline CDR1 and CDR2 sequences are SEHNR and FQNEAQ (reference sequence). DNA for the CDR3: TGTGCCAGCAGCCGAGACAGGAACACTGAAGCTTTCTTT. Encoded protein: CASSRDRNTEAFF.

A note on this clonotype: A much larger clone lies one base from this, so it may be a read error. The genes are TRBV6-1 and TRBJ1-2; D is possibly TRBD1 (5 bases). CDR3 length: 13 residues. Germline V lookup: CDR1 MNHNS, CDR2 SASEGT. CDR3 region: CANRIDGLYCYTF. As DNA, the CDR3 is TGTGCCAACAGGATTGACGGACTCTATTGCTACACCTTC.

This clonotype has ten or more counts. The chain carries TRBV6-1 and TRBJ2-2; no clear D. This CDR3 spans 13 amino acids. The V end lost 5 bases, the J end lost 7 bases, and 11 bases lay between the germline ends. Germline-derived CDR1 and CDR2 are MNHNS and SASEGT. This chain's CDR3 is CASSSGIGGELFF. The CDR3 region has the DNA TGTGCCAGCAGTAGTGGTATAGGCGGGGAGCTGTTTTTT.

The genes are TRBV4-3 and TRBJ1-2; D is unclear. V shed 5 bases and J shed 2 bases, with 15 bases lying between them. Looked up from germline, CDR1 is LGHNA and CDR2 is YSLEER. There are 15 residues in the CDR3. Written as DNA, the CDR3 is TGCGCCAGCAGCGACTTCAGAGCAACCAACTATGGCTACACCTTC. It is translated as CASSDFRATNYGYTF.

The chain is built from TRBV18 and TRBJ1-1; the match to TRBD1 covers 9 bases. Per the germline V gene, CDR1 is KGHSH and CDR2 is LQKENI. V shed 3 bases, J shed 6 bases, and the junction held 11 bases outside the gene matches. There are 16 residues in the CDR3. The CDR3 sequence: CASSPNLQGALSEAFF. DNA of the CDR3: TGTGCCAGCTCACCGAACTTACAGGGGGCGCTTTCTGAAGCTTTCTTT.

This clonotype was counted ten times or more. The V and J genes are TRBV7-2 and TRBJ1-2; D not resolved. This CDR3 is built from 11 residues. Germline V lookup: CDR1 SGHTA, CDR2 FQGNSA. V was shortened by 8 bases and J by 8 bases, with 12 bases between the two germline ends. The CDR3 DNA follows: TGTGCCAGCTCGACACCTCGGGGCTACACCTTC. Protein product: CASSTPRGYTF. The variable domain in full, completed from reference TRBV7-2 and TRBJ1-2, reads GAGVSQSPSNKVTEKGKDVELRCDPISGHTALYWYRQSLGQGLEFLIYFQGNSAPDKSGLPSDRFSAERTGGSVSTLTIQRTQQEDSAVYLCASSTPRGYTFGSGTRLTVV.

This clonotype was detected many times. This chain links TRBV20-1 with TRBJ2-1, with 8 positions matching TRBD2. The CDR3 consists of 14 residues. V dropped 3 bases and J dropped 3; count of bases not matched to a gene: 4. Germline V gives CDR1 DFQATT, CDR2 SNEGSKA (reference sequence). In DNA, the CDR3 is TGCAGTGCTAGTAGCGGGATGGGCTACAATGAGCAGTTCTTC. As protein: CSASSGMGYNEQFF.

This clonotype has ten or more counts. V gene TRBV7-6 combines with J gene TRBJ2-1; 12 bases line up with TRBD2. Germline loops: CDR1 SGHVS, CDR2 FNYEAQ. Trimming at V came to 5 bases and at J to 7 bases, leaving 21 bases not matched to a gene. This CDR3 contains 20 residues. The CDR3 DNA is TGTGCCAGCAGCGCTAGCCCTGGACTAGCGGGACGCACCGGCGGGAATGAGCAGTTCTTC. This encodes CASSASPGLAGRTGGNEQFF.

This clonotype was detected ten times or more. This sequence joins TRBV10-2 and TRBJ2-3; D not resolved. CDR3 size: 15 residues. The V end was cut by 0 bases, the J end by 6 bases, with 13 bases between. The germline V gene has CDR1 WSHSY and CDR2 SAAADI. Here the CDR3 reads CASSESMVVTDTQYF. For the CDR3, the DNA is TGCGCCAGCAGTGAGTCGATGGTAGTGACGGATACGCAGTATTTT.